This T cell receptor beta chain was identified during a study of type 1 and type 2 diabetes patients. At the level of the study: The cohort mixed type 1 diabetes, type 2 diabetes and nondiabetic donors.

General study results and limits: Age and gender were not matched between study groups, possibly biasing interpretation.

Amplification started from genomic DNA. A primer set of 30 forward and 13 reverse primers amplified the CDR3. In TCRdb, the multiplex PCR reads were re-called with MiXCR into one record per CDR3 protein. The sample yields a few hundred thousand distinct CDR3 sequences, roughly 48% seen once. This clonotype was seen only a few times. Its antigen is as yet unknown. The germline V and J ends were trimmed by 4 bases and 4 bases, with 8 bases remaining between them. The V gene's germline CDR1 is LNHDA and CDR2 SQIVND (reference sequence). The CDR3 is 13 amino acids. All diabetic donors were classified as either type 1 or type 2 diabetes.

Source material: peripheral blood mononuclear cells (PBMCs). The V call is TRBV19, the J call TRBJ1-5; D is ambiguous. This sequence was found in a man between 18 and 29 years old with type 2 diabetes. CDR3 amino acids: CASSTSANQPQHF. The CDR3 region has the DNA TGTGCCAGTAGTACTAGCGCGAATCAGCCCCAGCATTTT.